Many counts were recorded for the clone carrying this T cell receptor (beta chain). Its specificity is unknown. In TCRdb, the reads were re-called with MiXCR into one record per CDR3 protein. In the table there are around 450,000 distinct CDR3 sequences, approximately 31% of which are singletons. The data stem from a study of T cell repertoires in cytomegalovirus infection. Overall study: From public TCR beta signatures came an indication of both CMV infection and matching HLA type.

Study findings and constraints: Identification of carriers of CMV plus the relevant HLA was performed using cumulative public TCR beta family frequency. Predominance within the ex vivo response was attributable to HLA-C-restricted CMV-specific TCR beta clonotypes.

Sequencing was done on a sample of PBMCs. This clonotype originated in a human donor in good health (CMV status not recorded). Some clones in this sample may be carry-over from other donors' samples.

The CDR3 nucleotides read TGTGCCAGCAGTTTTGGGAGGAAAGCTAACTATGGCTACACCTTC. It is translated as CASSFGRKANYGYTF. The gene calls are TRBV12-3 or TRBV12-4 and TRBJ1-2, with D hard to call. The CDR3 consists of 15 residues. V lost 3 bases and J 0 bases, leaving 11 bases between the germline ends.